The clone carrying this T cell receptor (beta chain) was counted a few times. The data belong to a study of blood T cell repertoires in COVID-19. As for the study in general: Acute-phase and convalescent COVID-19 samples originated in the United States, Italy and Spain. PBMCs, B-cell-depleted T cells, or T cells provided the cDNA or gDNA that made up the material.

In the study's own analysis: Estimated nucleated cell counts came from reference gene primer amplification. Some clones are missing from TCRdb's copy, which holds only in-frame ones; the method was immunoSEQ multiplex PCR. V, J and clone size reflect that table, while D and trimming were determined from the DNA. The sample records about 150,000 clones, 65% to 85% being singletons. Germline V lookup: CDR1 LNHNV, CDR2 YYDKDF (reference sequence). Trimming cost V 4 bases and J 6 bases, with 18 bases left between them. The CDR3 totals 16 residues. Sequencing was done on a sample of peripheral blood. The V and J genes are TRBV15 and TRBJ1-4, with a possible D match to TRBD1 (6 bases). This TCR was recovered from an elderly woman with acute or convalescent COVID-19. DNA of the CDR3: TGTGCCACCAGCATTGATAGAGGGGAGGGGGATGAAAAACTGTTTTTT. It yields the protein CATSIDRGEGDEKLFF. Supplemented by reference TRBV15 and TRBJ1-4, the full variable domain reads DAMVIQNPRYQVTQFGKPVTLSCSQTLNHNVMYWYQQKSSQAPKLLFHYYDKDFNNEADTPDNFQSRRPNTSFCFLDIRSPGLGDTAMYLCATSIDRGEGDEKLFFGSGTQLSVL.